This TCR beta chain comes out of a study of regulatory T cells in long-lasting Graves disease. Time point: newly diagnosed GD, antithyroid drugs for less than 3 months. RNA extracted from PBMCs served as the sequencing template. This clonotype came up a few times. CDR3 size: 15 residues. The V gene end was trimmed by 1 base and the J gene end by 9 bases; junction bases not matched to a gene: 11. From germline, CDR1 is DFQATT and CDR2 SNEGSKA (reference sequence). Libraries of TCR beta came from iRepertoire HTBI primers plus Arm-PCR of CDR3 regions. TCRdb itself ran the multiplex PCR reads through MiXCR, one entry per CDR3 protein. The profile covers 450,000 to 600,000 distinct CDR3 sequences, with about 14% appearing a single time and 8.5% to 10% taken by the ten largest. This same sample was also taken into another study, of T cells in Graves' hyperthyroidism and ophthalmopathy.

This sequence was found in a man aged 25 to 40 with Graves disease. Material: peripheral blood mononuclear cells (PBMCs), obtained at new diagnosis, from a patient treated with antithyroid drugs. The genes are TRBV20-1 and TRBJ2-1; the match to TRBD2 covers 8 bases. The CDR3 DNA follows: TGCAGTGCTAGAGTTCTAGCGGGTGCTCCGAGTGAGCAGTTCTTC. Translating gives CSARVLAGAPSEQFF.